These T cell receptor beta chains were read from a single sample in a study of HIV-infected patients and healthy controls. MiXCR, applied by TCRdb to the 5' RACE reads, yields one record per CDR3 protein. The sample holds some 20,000 distinct CDR3 sequences; roughly 9% are singletons and the top ten take 6% to 7%. The sequencing input was blood. The receptors were gathered from an adult in good health. The CDR3 runs from the conserved cysteine through the conserved F or W. A D gene is named only where the DNA matches it firmly. A clone size is listed for some rows: how often the clone was seen (once, few, many), or a class if it is expanded.

>medium-sized|TRBJ2-1|TRBV11-2|NA
TGTGCCAGCACCGGAGACCCACGGAATGAGCAGTTCTTC
CASTGDPRNEQFF
>many|TRBJ2-3|TRBV5-1|NA
TGCGCCAGCAGGATAGCGCTTCCCACAGATACGCAGTATTTT
CASRIALPTDTQYF
>many|TRBJ2-5|TRBV12-3/TRBV12-4|NA
TGTGCCAGCAGTCAACAGCAAGAGACCCAGTACTTC
CASSQQQETQYF
>many|TRBJ2-1|TRBV7-9|NA
TGTGCCAGCAGCTTAACTGTTGCGGGGAGCTCCTACAATGAGCAGTTCTTC
CASSLTVAGSSYNEQFF
>medium-sized|TRBJ1-5|TRBV20-1|TRBD1
TGCAGTGCTGTAACCGGGACAGGGGGTCAGCCCCAGCATTTT
CSAVTGTGGQPQHF
>NA|TRBJ2-1|TRBV29-1|TRBD1
TGCAGCGGAAAGACAGGGGGTAATTACAATGAGCAGTTCTTC
CSGKTGGNYNEQFF
>many|TRBJ1-1|TRBV28|NA
TGTGCCAGCACTGGGCAGGCCGTAGCTTTCTTT
CASTGQAVAFF
>many|TRBJ2-7|TRBV11-2|NA
TGTGCCAGCAGCTTAACTTTCCCAAACGTCTACGAGCAGTACTTC
CASSLTFPNVYEQYF
>many|TRBJ2-1|TRBV20-1|NA
TGCAGTGCTAGACGCCCGGGCTCCACCCAGTTCTTC
CSARRPGSTQFF
>many|TRBJ1-5|TRBV7-8|NA
TGTGCCAGCAGCACCGGGGGCCGAGGACATCAGCCCCAGCATTTT
CASSTGGRGHQPQHF
>many|TRBJ1-1|TRBV28|NA
TGTGCCAGCAGATTAACCACTGAAGCTTTCTTT
CASRLTTEAFF
>few|TRBJ1-3|TRBV7-9|TRBD1
TGTGCCAGCAGCCCCCGGACAGGAGAAAACTCTGGAAACACCATATATTTT
CASSPRTGENSGNTIYF
>few|TRBJ2-4|TRBV7-6|NA
TGTGCCAGCAGCTTAGATGGACTGGAGGTCTACTTC
CASSLDGLEVYF
>many|TRBJ2-3|TRBV7-8|NA
TGTGCCAGCAGCGGACTCGTAACCACAGATACGCAGTATTTT
CASSGLVTTDTQYF
>few|TRBJ2-7|TRBV7-2|NA
TGTGCCAGCAGCTTAGTCTCCGGGACTGTCGCCTACGAGCAGTACTTC
CASSLVSGTVAYEQYF
>medium-sized|TRBJ2-3|TRBV12-3/TRBV12-4|TRBD2
TGTGCCAGCAGCTTCTTCCCGCTAGCGGCCACAGATACGCAGTATTTT
CASSFFPLAATDTQYF
>many|TRBJ2-2|TRBV5-4|TRBD2
TGTGCCAGCAGCCCCGGGACTAGCACCACCGGGGAGCTGTTTTTT
CASSPGTSTTGELFF
>NA|TRBJ1-5|TRBV18|NA
TGTGCCAGCTCATTTTCAGGGGAAAGGCAGCCCCAGCATTTT
CASSFSGERQPQHF
>many|TRBJ2-2|TRBV24-1|NA
TGTGCCACCAGTGCCGGGGGATGGGCCGGGGAGCTGTTTTTT
CATSAGGWAGELFF
>many|TRBJ2-3|TRBV20-1|TRBD2
TGCAGTGCAAGGACTAGCGGGACAGATACGCAGTATTTT
CSARTSGTDTQYF
>many|TRBJ2-4|TRBV6-1|NA
TGTGCCAGCAGGGGACCACAAAACATTCAGTACTTC
CASRGPQNIQYF
>NA|TRBJ2-5|TRBV20-1|TRBD2
TGCAGTGCTAGACCGGGACTAGCGGGAGTTATCCGCACTAAAGAGACCCAGTACTTC
CSARPGLAGVIRTKETQYF
>many|TRBJ2-5|TRBV7-2|TRBD1
TGTGCCAGCAGCTTAGCGCTGAAGTGGACAGGTCAAGAGACCCAGTACTTC
CASSLALKWTGQETQYF
>many|TRBJ2-7|TRBV20-1|NA
TGCAGTGCTAGGGGATCCTACGAGCAGTACTTC
CSARGSYEQYF
>NA|TRBJ2-7|TRBV28|TRBD2
TGTGCCAGCAGTCCTAGCGGGAGGGTCGGCGAGCAGTACTTC
CASSPSGRVGEQYF
>many|TRBJ2-1|TRBV5-1|NA
TGCGCCAGCAGCTTGGATTGGAGCTCCTACAATGAGCAGTTCTTC
CASSLDWSSYNEQFF